This TCR beta chain was profiled in a study of cytomegalovirus exposure and HLA in healthy donors. Whole-study results and caveats: In a later analysis, TCR beta V- and J-gene trimming showed a link to a missense DCLRE1C variant.

The V and J ends lost 2 bases and 3 bases respectively, with 14 bases between them. Germline lookup yields CDR1 GTSNPN and CDR2 SVGIG (reference sequence). The CDR3 contains 16 residues. The donors comprised healthy bone marrow donors. When sampled, the donors appeared nominally healthy, though they likely had unrecorded immune exposures. Both 60 Vbeta primers and 13 Jbeta primers went into the PCR. The authors' processing: Roughly 12 million shared chains were among tens of millions of unique TCR beta chains counted in a later analysis. Some clones are missing from TCRdb's copy, which holds only in-frame ones; the method was immunoSEQ multiplex PCR. That table gives V, J and clone size, and the DNA gave D and trimming. The sample lists around 120,000 clones; around 74% were seen once. Of note for this clone: What it binds is not known.

The sample consisted of PBMCs. This clonotype was sampled from a man between 60 and 75 years old in good health and CMV-seropositive. The chain is built from TRBV30 and TRBJ2-6; a possible D gene is TRBD1 (5 bases). This CDR3 reads CAWSSKTDGGANVLTF. The CDR3 bases are TGTGCCTGGAGTTCGAAGACAGACGGTGGGGCCAACGTCCTGACTTTC. Filled out from reference TRBV30 and TRBJ2-6, the complete variable domain reads SQTIHQWPATLVQPVGSPLSLECTVEGTSNPNLYWYRQAAGRGLQLLFYSVGIGQISSEVPQNLSASRPQDRQFILSSKKLLLSDSGFYLCAWSSKTDGGANVLTFGAGSRLTVL.